This TCR beta chain was sequenced in a study of blood T cell repertoires in COVID-19. Participants spanned ages about 18 to 95 years and resided in 24 US areas. Germline CDR1 SGHNT, CDR2 YYREEE (reference sequence). The CDR3 loop spans 12 amino acids. Trimming took 2 bases from V and 6 from J, leaving 3 bases between them. Assay used: immunoSEQ multiplex PCR; TCRdb lists only in-frame clones, some missing. The sample gives approximately 300,000 clones, 85% to 90% of which show up once; more than 9% is in the top ten. The origin of this receptor is a woman under 30 who had recovered from COVID-19. Sequencing was carried out using PBMCs or T cells enriched from blood (not recorded which). The chain joins TRBV5-4 to TRBJ1-6; D remains ambiguous. DNA of the CDR3: TGTGCCAGCAGCTTTAGTAATTCACCCCTCCACTTT. It is translated as CASSFSNSPLHF.